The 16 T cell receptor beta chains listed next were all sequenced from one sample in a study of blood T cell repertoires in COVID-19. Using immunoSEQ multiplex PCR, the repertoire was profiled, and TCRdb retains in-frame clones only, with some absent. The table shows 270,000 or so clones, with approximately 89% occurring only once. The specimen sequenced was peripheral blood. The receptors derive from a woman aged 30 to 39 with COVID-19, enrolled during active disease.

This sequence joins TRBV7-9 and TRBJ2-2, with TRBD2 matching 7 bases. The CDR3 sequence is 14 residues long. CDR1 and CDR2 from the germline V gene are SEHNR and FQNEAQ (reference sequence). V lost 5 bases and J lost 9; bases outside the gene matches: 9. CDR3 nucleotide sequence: TGTGCCAGCAGCCGATTATTGGGACTAAGGGAGCTGTTTTTT. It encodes CASSRLLGLRELFF.

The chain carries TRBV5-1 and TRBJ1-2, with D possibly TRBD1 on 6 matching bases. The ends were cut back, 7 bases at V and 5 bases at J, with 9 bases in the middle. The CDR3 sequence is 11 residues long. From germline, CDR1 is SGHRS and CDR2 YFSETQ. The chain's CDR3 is CASGTNYGYTF. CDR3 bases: TGCGCCAGCGGGACAAATTATGGCTACACCTTC.

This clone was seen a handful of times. Here the CDR3 reads CASSMVGLAGGNNEQFF. The CDR3 DNA follows: TGTGCCAGTAGTATGGTCGGACTAGCGGGGGGGAACAATGAGCAGTTCTTC. The chain employs TRBV19 and TRBJ2-1; 15 positions agree with TRBD2. The ends lost 3 bases at V and 5 bases at J; junction bases unmatched: 5. This CDR3 is built from 17 residues. Germline V CDR1 and CDR2: LNHDA, SQIVND (reference sequence).

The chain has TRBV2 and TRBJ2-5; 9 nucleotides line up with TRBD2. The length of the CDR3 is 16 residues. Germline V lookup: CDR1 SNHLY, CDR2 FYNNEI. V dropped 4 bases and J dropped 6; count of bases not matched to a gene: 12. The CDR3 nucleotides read TGTGCCAGCAGTGGAGATAGCGGGGGTGGCGGGAAGACCCAGTACTTC. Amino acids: CASSGDSGGGGKTQYF.

The chain's CDR3 is CASSDAPSGATEAFF. DNA for the CDR3: TGTGCCAGCAGTGACGCACCCTCAGGGGCCACTGAAGCTTTCTTT. The V and J genes are TRBV6-4 and TRBJ1-1, with D maybe TRBD1 (6 bases). Trimming left V 2 bases short and J 4 bases short, with 14 bases between. In germline, CDR1 is MRHNA, CDR2 SNTAGT. The CDR3 covers 15 residues.

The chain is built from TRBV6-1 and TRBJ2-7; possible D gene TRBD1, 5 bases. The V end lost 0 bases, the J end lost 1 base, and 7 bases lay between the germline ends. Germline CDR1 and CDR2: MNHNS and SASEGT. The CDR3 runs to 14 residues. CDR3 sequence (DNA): TGTGCCAGCAGTGAAGCGACAGCTTCCTACGAGCAGTACTTC. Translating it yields CASSEATASYEQYF.

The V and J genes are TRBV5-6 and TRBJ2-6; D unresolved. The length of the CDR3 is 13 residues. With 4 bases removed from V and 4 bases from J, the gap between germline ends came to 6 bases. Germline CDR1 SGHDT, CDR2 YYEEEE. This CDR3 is CASSRTGANVLTF. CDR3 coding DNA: TGTGCCAGCAGCCGAACAGGGGCCAACGTCCTGACTTTC.

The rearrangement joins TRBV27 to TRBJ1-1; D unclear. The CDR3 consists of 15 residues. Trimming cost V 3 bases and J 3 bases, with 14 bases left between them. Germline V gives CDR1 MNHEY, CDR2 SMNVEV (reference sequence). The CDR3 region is CASSLSGGVDTEAFF. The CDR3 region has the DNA TGTGCCAGCAGTTTGTCCGGAGGTGTAGACACTGAAGCTTTCTTT.

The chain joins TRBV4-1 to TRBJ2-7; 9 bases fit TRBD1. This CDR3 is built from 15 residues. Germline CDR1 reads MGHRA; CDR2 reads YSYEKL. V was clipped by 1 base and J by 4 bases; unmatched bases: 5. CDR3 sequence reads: CASSQVTGGEYEQYF. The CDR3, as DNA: TGCGCCAGCAGCCAAGTTACAGGGGGCGAATACGAGCAGTACTTC.

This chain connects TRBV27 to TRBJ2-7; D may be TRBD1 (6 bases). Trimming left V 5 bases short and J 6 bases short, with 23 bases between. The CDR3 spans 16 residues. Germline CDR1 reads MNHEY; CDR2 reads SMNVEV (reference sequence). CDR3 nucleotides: TGTGCCAGCAGTGCACTGACAGGATGGCCGAACGCCGAGCAGTACTTC. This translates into CASSALTGWPNAEQYF.

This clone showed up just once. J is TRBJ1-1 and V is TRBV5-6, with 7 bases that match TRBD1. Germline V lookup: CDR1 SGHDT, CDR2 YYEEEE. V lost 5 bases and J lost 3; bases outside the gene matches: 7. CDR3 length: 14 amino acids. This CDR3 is CASSLQGSDTEAFF. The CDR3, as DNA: TGTGCCAGCAGTCTACAGGGGTCCGACACTGAAGCTTTCTTT.

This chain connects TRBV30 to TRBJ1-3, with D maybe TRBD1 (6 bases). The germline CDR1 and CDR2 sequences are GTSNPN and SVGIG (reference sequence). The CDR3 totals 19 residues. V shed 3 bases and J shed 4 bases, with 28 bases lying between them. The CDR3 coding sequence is TGTGCCTGGAGGGATGCGACAGGCGATATGATGAGGACGGGAAACACCATATATTTT. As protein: CAWRDATGDMMRTGNTIYF.

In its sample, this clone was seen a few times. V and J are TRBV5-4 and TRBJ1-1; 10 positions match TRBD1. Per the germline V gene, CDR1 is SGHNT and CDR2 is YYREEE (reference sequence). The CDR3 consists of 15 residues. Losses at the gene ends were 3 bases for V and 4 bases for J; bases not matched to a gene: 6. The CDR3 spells CASSSPGQGFTEAFF. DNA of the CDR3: TGTGCCAGCAGCTCGCCGGGACAGGGGTTCACTGAAGCTTTCTTT.

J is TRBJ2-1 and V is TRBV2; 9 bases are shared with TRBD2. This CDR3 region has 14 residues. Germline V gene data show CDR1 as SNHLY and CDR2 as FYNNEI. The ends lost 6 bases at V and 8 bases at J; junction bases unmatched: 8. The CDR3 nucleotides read TGTGCCAGCAGCTGGCGGGGGGGCCGTTATGAGCAGTTCTTC. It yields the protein CASSWRGGRYEQFF.

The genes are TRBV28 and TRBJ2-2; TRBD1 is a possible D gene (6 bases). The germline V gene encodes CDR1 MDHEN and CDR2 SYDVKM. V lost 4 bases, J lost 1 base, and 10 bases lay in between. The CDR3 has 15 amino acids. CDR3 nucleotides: TGTGCCAGCAGTTCCGGGACACTGAACACCGGGGAGCTGTTTTTT. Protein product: CASSSGTLNTGELFF. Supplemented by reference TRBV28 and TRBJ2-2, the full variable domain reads DVKVTQSSRYLVKRTGEKVFLECVQDMDHENMFWYRQDPGLGLRLIYFSYDVKMKEKGDIPEGYSVSREKKERFSLILESASTNQTSMYLCASSSGTLNTGELFFGEGSRLTVL.

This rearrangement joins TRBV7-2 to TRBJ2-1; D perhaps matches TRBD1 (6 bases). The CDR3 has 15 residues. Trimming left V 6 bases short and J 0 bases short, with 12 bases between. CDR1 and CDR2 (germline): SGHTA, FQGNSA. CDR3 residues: CASSNGQSSYNEQFF. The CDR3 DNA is TGTGCCAGCAGTAACGGACAGAGCTCCTACAATGAGCAGTTCTTC.